The source of this TCR beta chain is a study of naive and memory T cell subsets. Whole-study findings and limits: This RNA-based method may be sensitive to activation-related transcript changes.

Amplification of ligated cDNA took four PCR rounds with SP2 and nested alpha and beta constant primers. TCRdb recomputed calls from the 5' RACE reads with MiXCR, one row per CDR3 protein. The data contain tens of thousands of distinct CDR3 sequences, 7% to 8.5% of them seen just once; the ten biggest clones take up roughly a tenth. This CDR3 spans 16 amino acids. The germline V gene has CDR1 LGHDT and CDR2 YNNKEL (reference sequence). V lost 1 base, J lost 4 bases, and 6 bases stayed unmatched. This clonotype has a count of ten or more. Its antigen is unidentified. A UMI-containing oligonucleotide was joined by 3' ligation to the TCR cDNA template. Whole-blood samples were 2 to 3 ml of peripheral blood from healthy adult volunteers.

The sequence came from a male donor in good health. The chain is built from TRBV3-1 and TRBJ2-1, with 8 bases identical to TRBD1. The CDR3 DNA is TGTGCCAGCAGCCAAGTTTCAGGGGGCCCTTACAATGAGCAGTTCTTC. Its translation is CASSQVSGGPYNEQFF.